This T cell receptor beta chain was retrieved from a study of cytomegalovirus exposure and HLA in healthy donors. Study conclusions and caveats: Earlier findings revealed that most TCR beta V segments proved productive either about 90% or about 30% of the time. Of the V segments, some could not be distinguished, including TRBV6-2 and TRBV6-3, and were excluded.

PCR primers comprised 60 Vbeta and 13 Jbeta primers. Measured with immunoSEQ multiplex PCR; TCRdb has only the in-frame clones, and not every one. The profile shows around 140,000 clones, 75% to 90% of them singletons. Regarding this clone: As yet, its antigen is unknown.

CDR3 length equals 13 residues. The germline CDR1 and CDR2 sequences are ENHRY and SYGVKD. The J segment lost 7 bases and the V segment lost 0 bases, leaving 3 bases of the junction unmatched. Nominal health characterized the donors when sampled, though unrecorded immune exposures were likely. This receptor was identified in a man between 35 and 55 years old in good health and CMV-seronegative. Source material: PBMCs. This chain links TRBV10-3 with TRBJ2-7; 7 bases agree with TRBD1. The CDR3 here is CAISESGGEEQYF. The CDR3 DNA sequence: TGTGCCATCAGTGAGTCAGGGGGCGAGGAGCAGTACTTC.